What follows are 32 T cell receptor beta chains derived from one specimen sequenced in a study of T cell responses to AZD1222 COVID-19 vaccine. Measured with immunoSEQ multiplex PCR; TCRdb has only the in-frame clones, and not every one. The table lists about 140,000 clones, roughly 92% of them singletons. The source material was peripheral blood, sampled on day 0 of AZD1222 vaccination. These receptor sequences come from an adult in good health.

The V gene is TRBV5-1, the J gene TRBJ1-6; D is ambiguous. Germline V gene data show CDR1 as SGHRS and CDR2 as YFSETQ. Trimming removed 1 base from V and 5 bases from J, with 10 bases in between. The CDR3 loop spans 15 amino acids. CDR3 DNA: TGCGCCAGCAGCTTGAAGTGGCAGGATAATTCACCCCTCCACTTT. This translates into CASSLKWQDNSPLHF.

The chain is built from TRBV9 and TRBJ1-6; unclear D gene. The CDR3 is 14 residues long. Trimming stripped 4 bases from V and 6 bases from J, with 11 bases between. The germline V gene has CDR1 SGDLS and CDR2 YYNGEE. The CDR3 nucleotides are TGTGCCAGCAGCCCCGGCACCTTTAATTCACCCCTCCACTTT. This encodes CASSPGTFNSPLHF.

V usage is TRBV27 and J usage is TRBJ2-1; the D call may be TRBD1 or TRBD2 (6 bases each). The CDR3 is 13 amino acids. Germline V lookup: CDR1 MNHEY, CDR2 SMNVEV (reference sequence). V was clipped by 2 bases and J by 8 bases, with 10 bases between them. The CDR3 reads CASSLIGGHEQFF. The CDR3 DNA reads TGTGCCAGCAGTTTAATTGGGGGGCATGAGCAGTTCTTC.

This chain connects TRBV5-1 to TRBJ2-5, with D uncertain. The V gene lost 0 bases and the J gene lost 2 bases, with 20 bases spanning the gap. The length of the CDR3 is 18 residues. CDR1 SGHRS and CDR2 YFSETQ come from the germline V gene. For the CDR3, the DNA is TGCGCCAGCAGCTTGGGACCTCGGCGTAGCCATAATCAAGAGACCCAGTACTTC. Translated: CASSLGPRRSHNQETQYF. Combining the CDR3 with reference TRBV5-1 and TRBJ2-5 gives the whole variable domain KAGVTQTPRYLIKTRGQQVTLSCSPISGHRSVSWYQQTPGQGLQFLFEYFSETQRNKGNFPGRFSGRQFSNSRSEMNVSTLELGDSALYLCASSLGPRRSHNQETQYFGPGTRLLVL.

The V call is TRBV5-6, the J call TRBJ2-5; 7 bases are shared with TRBD2. The CDR3 extends over 14 amino acids. V was clipped by 4 bases and J by 7 bases; unmatched bases: 10. Per the germline V gene, CDR1 is SGHDT and CDR2 is YYEEEE. The CDR3 DNA follows: TGTGCCAGCAGCGGGAGCGGGGCCAGCCGGACCCAGTACTTC. Amino acid sequence: CASSGSGASRTQYF.

The chain links TRBV7-9 to TRBJ1-4, with 10 nucleotides matching TRBD1. Unmatched junction bases numbered 4, after V lost 4 bases and J lost 8 bases. The CDR3 runs 14 residues. The germline gives CDR1 SEHNR, CDR2 FQNEAQ (reference sequence). CDR3 amino acids: CASSYGQGDEKLFF. The CDR3 DNA reads as TGTGCCAGCAGCTACGGACAGGGGGACGAAAAACTGTTTTTT.

V usage is TRBV28 and J usage is TRBJ1-2, with D unclear. CDR1 and CDR2 (germline): MDHEN, SYDVKM. CDR3 size: 13 residues. V gave up 7 bases and J gave up 2 bases, with 11 bases separating them. The CDR3 coding sequence is TGTGCCAGCACCCGGTTGGGAAACTATGGCTACACCTTC. Translating gives CASTRLGNYGYTF.

The rearrangement joins TRBV4-1 to TRBJ2-4; 11 bases line up with TRBD1. The V gene end was trimmed by 1 base and the J gene end by 8 bases; junction bases not matched to a gene: 1. The CDR3 loop spans 14 amino acids. Germline CDR1 and CDR2: MGHRA and YSYEKL. The chain's CDR3 is CASSQGDRGDIQYF. The CDR3 nucleotides read TGCGCCAGCAGCCAAGGGGACAGGGGGGACATTCAGTACTTC.

V gene TRBV6-5 combines with J gene TRBJ2-5, with 10 positions matching TRBD2. Per the germline V gene, CDR1 is MNHEY and CDR2 is SVGAGI. The CDR3 is made up of 14 amino acids. Trimming cost V 6 bases and J 4 bases; bases outside gene matches: 5. In nucleotides, the CDR3 is TGTGCCAGCAGCTACAGGACTAGCGGAGAGACCCAGTACTTC. This codes for CASSYRTSGETQYF.

The chain carries TRBV5-4 and TRBJ1-4; no clear D. CDR3 length equals 12 residues. Germline V gene data show CDR1 as SGHNT and CDR2 as YYREEE (reference sequence). Trimming shortened V by 4 bases and J by 10 bases, and 11 bases separated the two germline ends. In DNA, the CDR3 is TGTGCCAGCAGCGAGGGCATGGGAAAACTGTTTTTT. It specifies CASSEGMGKLFF.

V gene TRBV5-4 combines with J gene TRBJ2-3, with 7 bases matching TRBD2. The CDR3 is 16 amino acids. Germline V gene lookup returns CDR1 SGHNT and CDR2 YYREEE (reference sequence). The V segment lost 0 bases and the J segment 2 bases; nucleotides outside the gene matches: 6. The CDR3 bases are TGTGCCAGCAGCTTGGATGAGACTAGCACCACAGATACGCAGTATTTT. This encodes CASSLDETSTTDTQYF.

V gene TRBV18 combines with J gene TRBJ2-5, with unresolved D. CDR1 and CDR2 (germline): KGHSH, LQKENI. The length of the CDR3 is 13 residues. The V gene lost 3 bases and the J gene lost 0 bases, with 5 bases spanning the gap. The CDR3 sequence: CASSPTDQETQYF. For the CDR3, the DNA is TGTGCCAGCTCACCCACGGACCAAGAGACCCAGTACTTC.

The chain uses TRBV6-5 and TRBJ1-5; D not resolved. The germline V gene has CDR1 MNHEY and CDR2 SVGAGI. The length of the CDR3 is 12 residues. The V end was cut by 7 bases, the J end by 3 bases, with 7 bases between. CDR3 in DNA: TGTGCCAGCAACGGATCCAATCAGCCCCAGCATTTT. Its translation is CASNGSNQPQHF.

The chain uses TRBV30 and TRBJ1-1; D is uncertain. The CDR3 sequence is 15 residues long. Germline V gene lookup returns CDR1 GTSNPN and CDR2 SVGIG (reference sequence). The germline V and J ends were trimmed by 0 bases and 5 bases, with 16 bases remaining between them. As DNA, the CDR3 is TGTGCCTGGAGTGTAAGGTGGGATTTAGAAACTGAAGCTTTCTTT. Residues: CAWSVRWDLETEAFF.

The chain has TRBV18 and TRBJ2-7, with 11 positions matching TRBD2. Per the germline V gene, CDR1 is KGHSH and CDR2 is LQKENI. V lost 3 bases and J lost 4; bases outside the gene matches: 11. CDR3 length equals 17 residues. The CDR3 loop is CASSPREGASGRYEQYF. The CDR3, as DNA: TGTGCCAGCTCACCGCGAGAAGGGGCTAGCGGGAGGTACGAGCAGTACTTC.

This clone was seen a single time. The chain has TRBV18 and TRBJ2-1; TRBD2 agrees at 7 bases. V gave up 1 base and J gave up 2 bases; unmatched junction bases: 8. The CDR3 runs 17 residues. The germline V gene has CDR1 KGHSH and CDR2 LQKENI. DNA of the CDR3: TGTGCCAGCTCACCACTTCGCGGGAGTGGCACCTACAATGAGCAGTTCTTC. It encodes CASSPLRGSGTYNEQFF.

The rearrangement joins TRBV6-5 to TRBJ1-1; D ambiguous. V shed 6 bases and J shed 4 bases, with 15 bases lying between them. This CDR3 is 14 amino acids long. The germline V gene encodes CDR1 MNHEY and CDR2 SVGAGI. CDR3 loop: CASRTGWVGTEAFF. For the CDR3, the DNA is TGTGCCAGCAGGACTGGATGGGTGGGCACTGAAGCTTTCTTT.

This clone turned up a few times. The rearrangement links TRBV5-1 to TRBJ1-2; TRBD1 matches at 9 bases. Trimming cost V 3 bases and J 8 bases; bases outside gene matches: 11. CDR3 length: 15 residues. The germline V gene encodes CDR1 SGHRS and CDR2 YFSETQ. Here the CDR3 DNA reads TGCGCCAGCAGCTCCCAACCGGGACAGGGATCAGGCTACACCTTC. Protein: CASSSQPGQGSGYTF. Looking up the rest from reference TRBV5-1 and TRBJ1-2 gives the full variable domain: KAGVTQTPRYLIKTRGQQVTLSCSPISGHRSVSWYQQTPGQGLQFLFEYFSETQRNKGNFPGRFSGRQFSNSRSEMNVSTLELGDSALYLCASSSQPGQGSGYTFGSGTRLTVV.

The J gene is TRBJ1-3, the V gene TRBV9, with unresolved D. Germline lookup yields CDR1 SGDLS and CDR2 YYNGEE. This CDR3 is built from 13 residues. The V end was cut by 0 bases, the J end by 9 bases, with 10 bases between. CDR3 amino acids: CASSVGGKGTIYF. In DNA form, the CDR3 reads TGTGCCAGCAGCGTAGGGGGAAAGGGCACCATATATTTT.

The V and J genes are TRBV2 and TRBJ1-6, with D hard to call. Germline CDR1 is SNHLY and CDR2 is FYNNEI. The ends were cut back, 8 bases at V and 7 bases at J, with 9 bases in the middle. There are 12 residues in the CDR3. The CDR3 sequence is CASGHGNSPLHF. CDR3 sequence (DNA): TGTGCCAGCGGTCACGGCAATTCACCCCTCCACTTT.

The genes are TRBV6-5 and TRBJ2-1; TRBD2 aligns across 15 bases. The germline CDR1 and CDR2 sequences are MNHEY and SVGAGI. The CDR3 sequence is 15 residues long. With 6 bases clipped from V and 9 bases from J, the junction kept 6 bases outside the gene matches. CDR3 sequence (DNA): TGTGCCAGCAGCCCCGGACTAGCGGGAGGGGGTGAGCAGTTCTTC. It codes for CASSPGLAGGGEQFF.

The chain carries TRBV27 and TRBJ2-2, with TRBD2 matching over 9 bases. There are 17 residues in the CDR3. V shed 0 bases and J 7 bases; nucleotides not matched to a gene: 9. CDR1 is MNHEY and CDR2 is SMNVEV in the germline V gene (reference sequence). The CDR3 DNA follows: TGTGCCAGCAGTTTATCTGGTTCGAGACTAGCGGTCGGGGAGCTGTTTTTT. This encodes CASSLSGSRLAVGELFF.

The chain joins TRBV24-1 to TRBJ1-4; D is ambiguous. CDR1 is KGHDR and CDR2 is SFDVKD in the germline V gene. The CDR3 spans 13 residues. V gave up 1 base and J gave up 7 bases, with 6 bases separating them. The CDR3 nucleotides are TGTGCCACCAGTGATTTTCGGGGTGAAAAACTGTTTTTT. Its translation: CATSDFRGEKLFF.

This rearrangement joins TRBV18 to TRBJ2-5; 8 bases agree with TRBD2. The CDR3 runs 16 residues. The germline V gene encodes CDR1 KGHSH and CDR2 LQKENI. V dropped 3 bases and J dropped 0; count of bases not matched to a gene: 6. CDR3 nucleotide sequence: TGTGCCAGCTCACCCTTAGCGGGACGGTACCAAGAGACCCAGTACTTC. As protein: CASSPLAGRYQETQYF.

The gene calls are TRBV6-5 and TRBJ2-7; 7 nucleotides align to TRBD2. There are 13 residues in the CDR3. V lost 8 bases to trimming and J lost 5 bases; unmatched junction nucleotides: 9. CDR1 is MNHEY, CDR2 SVGAGI, per germline. The CDR3 protein is CASRLLRGNEQYF. The CDR3 nucleotides are TGTGCCAGCCGCCTTTTGCGGGGGAACGAGCAGTACTTC.

As for this clone: Other nucleotide sequences from this sample produce the same CDR3. Here the CDR3 reads CASSLGAHTDTQYF. In nucleotides, the CDR3 is TGTGCCAGCAGCTTGGGCGCACACACAGATACGCAGTATTTT. The V and J genes are TRBV5-6 and TRBJ2-3, with D uncertain. Germline-derived CDR1 and CDR2 are SGHDT and YYEEEE. This CDR3 contains 14 residues. The germline V and J ends were trimmed by 0 bases and 2 bases, with 7 bases remaining between them.

This chain uses TRBV9 with TRBJ1-3; no firm D call. Germline values: CDR1 SGDLS, CDR2 YYNGEE. The V end lost 3 bases, the J end lost 0 bases, and 7 bases lay between the germline ends. The CDR3 has 14 amino acids. DNA of the CDR3: TGTGCCAGCAGCGGGATGAGCTCTGGAAACACCATATATTTT. Its translation is CASSGMSSGNTIYF. The full variable domain, rest sourced from reference TRBV9 and TRBJ1-3, is DSGVTQTPKHLITATGQRVTLRCSPRSGDLSVYWYQQSLDQGLQFLIQYYNGEERAKGNILERFSAQQFPDLHSELNLSSLELGDSALYFCASSGMSSGNTIYFGEGSWLTVV.

The chain has TRBV28 and TRBJ2-7, with no clear D. The V end was cut by 5 bases, the J end by 3 bases, with 20 bases between. Germline lookup yields CDR1 MDHEN and CDR2 SYDVKM. This CDR3 is 16 amino acids long. CDR3 sequence: CASSLRPFIKSYEQYF. The CDR3, as DNA: TGTGCCAGCAGTCTCCGACCGTTCATTAAAAGCTACGAGCAGTACTTC.

The chain uses TRBV9 and TRBJ1-4; the D is unclear. Trimming shortened V by 2 bases and J by 5 bases, and 10 bases separated the two germline ends. The CDR3 consists of 14 residues. The germline CDR1 and CDR2 sequences are SGDLS and YYNGEE. CDR3 loop: CASSVDPLNEKLFF. In DNA, the CDR3 is TGTGCCAGCAGCGTGGACCCCCTAAATGAAAAACTGTTTTTT.

Turning to this clone: The junction differs from germline at one of its ends, possibly a read error. The chain has TRBV19 and TRBJ2-5; 11 bases match TRBD1. This CDR3 comprises 17 residues. Germline lookup yields CDR1 LNHDA and CDR2 SQIVND (reference sequence). CDR3 DNA sequence: TGTGCCAGTAGTGACCCCCCGGGACAGGGGGTCCAAGGGACCCAGTACTTC. Translating gives CASSDPPGQGVQGTQYF.

The chain carries TRBV7-9 and TRBJ1-2, with D possibly matching TRBD1 (5 bases). V lost 0 bases, J lost 3 bases, and 17 bases lay in between. The CDR3 extends over 17 amino acids. Germline assignment: CDR1 SEHNR and CDR2 FQNEAQ (reference sequence). The CDR3 DNA is TGTGCCAGCAGCTTAGCCGGGGGAGGACTCGCTCACTATGGCTACACCTTC. Translating gives CASSLAGGGLAHYGYTF.

V is TRBV7-9 and J is TRBJ2-7; 13 bases map to TRBD2. Germline trimming cut 5 bases from V and 3 bases from J; bases unmatched to any gene: 4. CDR1 and CDR2 (germline): SEHNR, FQNEAQ (reference sequence). This CDR3 region has 15 residues. Here the CDR3 DNA reads TGTGCCAGCAGCCATACTAGCGGGAGGGGCTACGAGCAGTACTTC. Translated, it gives CASSHTSGRGYEQYF. Filled out from reference TRBV7-9 and TRBJ2-7, the complete variable domain reads DTGVSQNPRHKITKRGQNVTFRCDPISEHNRLYWYRQTLGQGPEFLTYFQNEAQLEKSRLLSDRFSAERPKGSFSTLEIQRTEQGDSAMYLCASSHTSGRGYEQYFGPGTRLTVT.